Detailed here is one TCR beta chain. These data come from a study of blood T cell repertoires in COVID-19. Whole-study context: Samples of COVID-19 (acute and convalescent) were obtained from the United States, Italy and Spain. Sources were T cells, B-cell-depleted T cells, or PBMCs; the material itself was cDNA or gDNA.

Original methodology: Reference gene primer amplification gave estimated nucleated cell counts. The repertoire was sequenced with immunoSEQ multiplex PCR; TCRdb's copy has only in-frame clones and lacks some. V, J and clone size derive from that table, while D and trimming were established from the DNA sequence. The data hold around 100,000 clones, with more than 70% observed a single time. The CDR3 length is 15 residues. The germline CDR1 and CDR2 sequences are LNHDA and SQIVND (reference sequence). V lost 9 bases, J lost 2 bases, and 19 bases lay in between. The source of this sequence is a man aged 50 to 60 with COVID-19, enrolled during active disease. The sequenced sample was peripheral blood. The V and J genes are TRBV19 and TRBJ2-5; possible D gene TRBD1, 5 bases. This CDR3 reads CARLRQCGPQETQYF. CDR3 nucleotide sequence: TGTGCCAGACTACGACAGTGCGGACCACAAGAGACCCAGTACTTC.